The 30 T cell receptor beta chains given below trace back to one sample, sequenced in a study of identical twins. TCRdb passed the 5' RACE reads through MiXCR, listing each CDR3 protein once. The table lists under 250,000 distinct CDR3 sequences, around 7.6% of them singletons, with more than 5% in the top ten. Separately, the same data were catalogued under a study of yellow fever vaccine responses in identical twins.

The material sequenced was CD8+ T cells sorted from blood. Receptors were obtained from a woman younger than 30 in good health.

This clonotype was seen only a few times. The V call is TRBV7-9, the J call TRBJ2-1; the match to TRBD2 covers 8 bases. Unmatched junction bases numbered 10, after V lost 5 bases and J lost 7 bases. Germline values: CDR1 SEHNR, CDR2 FQNEAQ (reference sequence). This CDR3 contains 15 residues. The CDR3 DNA reads as TGTGCCAGCAGCCACAATCCCGGGACTAGGAATGAGCAGTTCTTC. Translating it yields CASSHNPGTRNEQFF.

At least ten counts were recorded for this clonotype. J is TRBJ1-1 and V is TRBV4-1; weak D call: TRBD1 (6 bases). CDR3 length equals 15 residues. V was trimmed by 2 bases and J by 4 bases, leaving 14 bases between them. CDR1 is MGHRA, CDR2 YSYEKL, per germline. CDR3 DNA sequence: TGCGCCAGCAGCCAACCGGGGGCCGTTGGCACTGAAGCTTTCTTT. Translating gives CASSQPGAVGTEAFF.

This clonotype came up a few times. This rearrangement joins TRBV7-8 to TRBJ2-1; 9 positions agree with TRBD2. The CDR3 consists of 14 residues. The V segment lost 5 bases and the J segment 7 bases; nucleotides outside the gene matches: 6. Germline values: CDR1 SGHVS, CDR2 FQNEAQ. The CDR3 DNA is TGTGCCAGCAGCGCCCTAGCGGGAAGGAATGAGCAGTTCTTC. This encodes CASSALAGRNEQFF.

This clonotype was seen repeatedly, ten times or more. The genes are TRBV29-1 and TRBJ2-5, with 8 bases fitting TRBD1. Germline CDR1 reads SQVTM; CDR2 reads ANQGSEA. The ends lost 7 bases at V and 5 bases at J; junction bases unmatched: 9. The CDR3 is 13 amino acids. CDR3 in amino acids: CSADGQGGETQYF. The CDR3 nucleotides are TGCAGCGCCGACGGACAGGGTGGCGAGACCCAGTACTTC.

This clonotype was counted ten times or more. The junction departs from the called germline gene at one end, perhaps through a read error. The chain links TRBV28 to TRBJ2-2, with D unclear. The germline CDR1 and CDR2 sequences are MDHEN and SYDVKM. The CDR3 is made up of 16 amino acids. The CDR3 DNA reads TGTGCCAGCACTTTAGGACCCCTTGGGTCACCCGGGGAGCTGTTTTTT. Translation gives CASTLGPLGSPGELFF.

V usage is TRBV12-3 or TRBV12-4 and J usage is TRBJ2-5; 8 bases match TRBD2. The CDR3 sequence is 14 residues long. The J segment lost 5 bases and the V segment lost 5 bases, leaving 7 bases of the junction unmatched. The CDR3 loop is CASSPRSGSETQYF. The CDR3 bases are TGTGCCAGCAGTCCCCGGAGCGGGAGCGAGACCCAGTACTTC.

V is TRBV7-9 and J is TRBJ2-3; D is perhaps TRBD1 (5 bases). V was cut by 8 bases and J by 0 bases, with 12 bases left in between. CDR1 and CDR2 from the germline V gene are SEHNR and FQNEAQ (reference sequence). This CDR3 is built from 14 residues. This chain's CDR3 is CASQGAPSTDTQYF. The CDR3 nucleotides are TGTGCCAGCCAAGGGGCTCCTAGCACAGATACGCAGTATTTT.

This chain uses TRBV28 with TRBJ2-7, with a tentative D call TRBD2 (5 bases). In germline, CDR1 is MDHEN, CDR2 SYDVKM. The CDR3 contains 16 residues. Trimming cost V 4 bases and J 0 bases, with 16 bases left between them. For the CDR3, the DNA is TGTGCCAGCAGTTCGGACGGGATTACGTTCTCCTACGAGCAGTACTTC. It encodes CASSSDGITFSYEQYF.

This clonotype has ten or more counts. The chain uses TRBV20-1 and TRBJ2-7, with D unresolved. Germline V lookup: CDR1 DFQATT, CDR2 SNEGSKA (reference sequence). V was pared by 3 bases and J by 1 base, with 13 bases between. The CDR3 covers 14 residues. The CDR3 spells CSARDLRKSYEQYV. The CDR3 nucleotides read TGCAGTGCTAGGGATTTGAGGAAATCCTACGAGCAGTACGTC.

This clonotype was counted many times. The chain couples TRBV20-1 to TRBJ2-5; 10 nucleotides line up with TRBD2. Germline V gives CDR1 DFQATT, CDR2 SNEGSKA (reference sequence). J gave up 3 bases and V 3 bases, and 4 bases lay outside the gene matches. There are 14 residues in the CDR3. DNA of the CDR3: TGCAGTGCTAGGCCCCTAGCGGGGGAAGAGACCCAGTACTTC. Its translation is CSARPLAGEETQYF.

This clonotype was counted ten times or more. This chain links TRBV29-1 with TRBJ1-2; TRBD1 agrees at 7 bases. V lost 6 bases, J lost 4 bases, and 11 bases stayed unmatched. Germline CDR1 is SQVTM and CDR2 is ANQGSEA. This CDR3 spans 14 amino acids. The CDR3 DNA follows: TGCAGCGTGGAGTGGACAGGACACCTCTATGGCTACACCTTC. Translating gives CSVEWTGHLYGYTF.

This clonotype has a handful of counts. The J gene is TRBJ2-1, the V gene TRBV7-8, with 10 bases that match TRBD2. Germline trimming cut 3 bases from V and 1 base from J; bases unmatched to any gene: 9. The CDR3 loop spans 18 amino acids. From germline, CDR1 is SGHVS and CDR2 FQNEAQ. The CDR3 nucleotides are TGTGCCAGCAGCTTTGGTCTAGCGGGAGAAGGGTCCTACAATGAGCAGTTCTTC. Amino acid sequence: CASSFGLAGEGSYNEQFF. Variable domain in full (rest from reference TRBV7-8 and TRBJ2-1): GAGVSQSPRYKVAKRGQDVALRCDPISGHVSLFWYQQALGQGPEFLTYFQNEAQLDKSGLPSDRFFAERPEGSVSTLKIQRTQQEDSAVYLCASSFGLAGEGSYNEQFFGPGTRLTVL.

This clonotype has ten or more counts. The junction departs from the called germline gene at one end, perhaps through a read error. This chain connects TRBV12-3 or TRBV12-4 to TRBJ2-3; tentative D call: TRBD2 (6 bases). CDR3 length: 13 amino acids. CDR3 nucleotides: TGTGCCAGCAGCTTAGCGGTCACAGATACGCAGTATTTT. It codes for CASSLAVTDTQYF.

The rearrangement uses TRBV2 and TRBJ2-5, with 10 bases that match TRBD1. Germline CDR1 is SNHLY and CDR2 is FYNNEI. The V segment lost 5 bases and the J segment 5 bases; nucleotides outside the gene matches: 8. The CDR3 runs to 15 residues. The CDR3 sequence: CASSPGTGAGETQYF. Written as DNA, the CDR3 is TGTGCCAGCAGTCCCGGGACAGGGGCTGGGGAGACCCAGTACTTC.

The table lists this clonotype with many counts. The chain uses TRBV29-1 and TRBJ2-1; 12 bases are shared with TRBD2. Germline assignment: CDR1 SQVTM and CDR2 ANQGSEA. J lost 7 bases, V lost 7 bases, and 8 bases had no gene match. CDR3 size: 14 residues. The CDR3 nucleotides read TGCAGCGGGCGAGGACTAGCGGGGACAAATGAGCAGTTCTTC. Translated, it gives CSGRGLAGTNEQFF.

This clonotype was counted between two and nine times. The CDR3 reads CASSQEGLATYQETQYF. The CDR3 nucleotides are TGTGCCAGCAGCCAAGAGGGGTTAGCGACGTACCAAGAGACCCAGTACTTC. The chain uses TRBV3-1 and TRBJ2-5; tentatively, D is TRBD2 (5 bases). V was cut by 0 bases and J by 0 bases, with 14 bases left in between. From germline, CDR1 is LGHDT and CDR2 YNNKEL (reference sequence). This CDR3 is 17 amino acids long.

Ten or more counts support this clonotype. The chain links TRBV3-1 to TRBJ1-1, with D possibly TRBD1 on 6 matching bases. V was shortened by 4 bases and J by 7 bases, with 16 bases between the two germline ends. The CDR3 extends over 14 amino acids. Germline loops: CDR1 LGHDT, CDR2 YNNKEL (reference sequence). CDR3 sequence: CASSPYRQAGEAFF. CDR3 sequence (DNA): TGTGCCAGCAGCCCGTACCGACAGGCTGGTGAAGCTTTCTTT.

In this sample, this clonotype turned up many times. The chain combines TRBV27 with TRBJ1-5; D is uncertain. This CDR3 has 16 amino acids. Trimming removed 0 bases from V and 5 bases from J, with 14 bases in between. Germline assignment: CDR1 MNHEY and CDR2 SMNVEV (reference sequence). CDR3 nucleotides: TGTGCCAGCAGTTTATCTAGGGCGGGTGGGGATCAGCCCCAGCATTTT. It codes for CASSLSRAGGDQPQHF.

The table lists this clonotype with a few counts. The chain carries TRBV5-1 and TRBJ2-2; 8 bases align to TRBD2. V lost 1 base to trimming and J lost 2 bases; unmatched junction nucleotides: 7. Germline V gives CDR1 SGHRS, CDR2 YFSETQ. CDR3 length: 17 amino acids. Here the CDR3 reads CASSLFVREANTGELFF. CDR3 nucleotides: TGCGCCAGCAGCTTGTTCGTGCGGGAGGCAAACACCGGGGAGCTGTTTTTT.

In this sample, this clonotype turned up many times. It is unclear where the CDR3 begins or ends on the DNA, so no DNA is shown, and the CDR3 is as TCRdb lists it. The gene calls are TRBV15 and TRBJ2-2; the tabulated D call, TRBD1, remains unverified against the DNA. Termini included, the CDR3 measures 21 amino acids. CDR1 LNHNV and CDR2 YYDKDF come from the germline V gene (reference sequence). CDR3 sequence reads: CATSRDHHDFRGRANTGELFF.

A few counts support this clonotype. The genes are TRBV28 and TRBJ2-2, with D possibly TRBD2 on 6 matching bases. Germline values: CDR1 MDHEN, CDR2 SYDVKM. The CDR3 consists of 16 residues. V was shortened by 2 bases and J by 1 base, with 11 bases between the two germline ends. CDR3 bases: TGTGCCAGCAGTTTACTGTCTAGCGAGAACACCGGGGAGCTGTTTTTT. Its protein product is CASSLLSSENTGELFF.

This clonotype was detected only a few times. The chain uses TRBV6-2 or TRBV6-3 and TRBJ2-2; 7 bases align to TRBD2. The CDR3 spans 15 residues. CDR1 and CDR2 (germline): MNHEY, SVGEGT. The ends lost 5 bases at V and 2 bases at J; junction bases unmatched: 5. The DNA for the CDR3 is TGTGCCAGCAGTCGCCGGGACTACAACACCGGGGAGCTGTTTTTT. It is translated as CASSRRDYNTGELFF.

V gene TRBV7-2 combines with J gene TRBJ2-3; D is tentatively TRBD1 or TRBD2 (5 bases each). The CDR3 is 16 residues long. Germline V gene lookup returns CDR1 SGHTA and CDR2 FQGNSA. V was clipped by 3 bases and J by 3 bases, with 16 bases between them. The CDR3 reads CASSLKTAVATDTQYF. The DNA for the CDR3 is TGTGCCAGCAGCTTGAAGACAGCAGTAGCGACAGATACGCAGTATTTT. Supplemented by reference TRBV7-2 and TRBJ2-3, the full variable domain reads GAGVSQSPSNKVTEKGKDVELRCDPISGHTALYWYRQSLGQGLEFLIYFQGNSAPDKSGLPSDRFSAERTGGSVSTLTIQRTQQEDSAVYLCASSLKTAVATDTQYFGPGTRLTVL.

This clonotype was observed at least ten times. This rearrangement joins TRBV4-1 to TRBJ2-5; the D is unclear. Looked up from germline, CDR1 is MGHRA and CDR2 is YSYEKL. This CDR3 contains 16 residues. V was clipped by 0 bases and J by 2 bases, with 13 bases between them. CDR3 residues: CASSQDAAALQETQYF. For the CDR3, the DNA is TGCGCCAGCAGCCAAGATGCGGCGGCCTTACAAGAGACCCAGTACTTC.

This clonotype was observed many times. The chain couples TRBV9 to TRBJ1-2, with 7 bases that match TRBD1. The CDR3 sequence is 16 residues long. The germline V gene encodes CDR1 SGDLS and CDR2 YYNGEE. With 3 bases clipped from V and 3 bases from J, the junction kept 11 bases outside the gene matches. The CDR3 DNA reads as TGTGCCAGCAGCGACGGCAGGGGGGTGATCGACTATGGCTACACCTTC. Protein product: CASSDGRGVIDYGYTF.

This clonotype has at least ten counts. The rearrangement joins TRBV29-1 to TRBJ2-1, with 7 bases identical to TRBD1. The CDR3 is 15 residues long. CDR1 and CDR2 (germline): SQVTM, ANQGSEA. The V segment lost 3 bases and the J segment 6 bases; nucleotides outside the gene matches: 11. The CDR3 sequence: CSVDRGTVVGNEQFF. In nucleotides, the CDR3 is TGCAGCGTTGATCGAGGGACAGTCGTAGGCAATGAGCAGTTCTTC.

This clonotype appeared many times. The V and J genes are TRBV28 and TRBJ2-5, with 10 bases identical to TRBD2. This CDR3 spans 18 amino acids. CDR1 is MDHEN and CDR2 is SYDVKM in the germline V gene. V gave up 2 bases and J gave up 5 bases; unmatched junction bases: 14. The DNA of the CDR3 is TGTGCCAGCAGTTTACTGGACCTAGGGCTAGCGGGAGAGGAGACCCAGTACTTC. It codes for CASSLLDLGLAGEETQYF.

This clonotype turned up a few times. CDR3 nucleotide sequence: TGTGCCACCAGTGATCGGACAGGGGCCCATCAGCCCCAGCATTTT. It yields the protein CATSDRTGAHQPQHF. The chain joins TRBV24-1 to TRBJ1-5, with 9 bases aligning to TRBD1. Looked up from germline, CDR1 is KGHDR and CDR2 is SFDVKD. This CDR3 region has 15 residues. V gave up 3 bases and J gave up 5 bases; unmatched junction bases: 4.

The V and J genes are TRBV12-3 or TRBV12-4 and TRBJ2-7, with D possibly called TRBD1 or TRBD2 (5 bases each). The length of the CDR3 is 14 residues. V was trimmed by 1 base and J by 3 bases, leaving 10 bases between them. CDR3 in amino acids: CASSLGGIGYEQYV. The CDR3, as DNA: TGTGCCAGCAGTTTAGGGGGGATCGGCTACGAGCAGTACGTC.

This clonotype was detected a few times. The chain couples TRBV6-2 or TRBV6-3 to TRBJ2-7; 8 positions match TRBD1. This CDR3 is 18 amino acids long. The trim removed 0 bases at V and 5 bases at J, leaving 15 bases unmatched. Germline lookup yields CDR1 MNHEY and CDR2 SVGEGT. Here the CDR3 reads CASSYSSGTGVSVDEQYF. For the CDR3, the DNA is TGTGCCAGCAGTTACTCCTCCGGGACAGGCGTCTCGGTAGACGAGCAGTACTTC.